This TCR beta chain was retrieved from a study of blood T cells in healthy people across ages. The authors ran a second PCR of 7 to 11 cycles using a sample-barcoded 5' primer and a J-beta primer mix. TCRdb re-derived calls from the 5' RACE reads in MiXCR, one entry per CDR3 protein. The top ten hold 20% to 25% of the sample, which has fewer than 900,000 distinct CDR3 sequences, around 40% seen once. The study, taken as a whole, reports: A strong correlation was seen between TCR beta diversity and naive T cell percentage. Estimated diversity that came from one million T cells was considered an underestimate.

Samples each had at least 5 micrograms of total RNA extracted. Germline CDR1 reads DFQATT; CDR2 reads SNEGSKA (reference sequence). This CDR3 region has 15 residues. The V gene end was trimmed by 5 bases and the J gene end by 3 bases; junction bases not matched to a gene: 11. This clonotype was recorded a few times. The antigen remains undetermined. The J gene is TRBJ2-5, the V gene TRBV20-1; 8 bases align to TRBD1. Sequenced material: blood. The source of this sequence is a woman in her sixties in good health. The CDR3 coding sequence is TGCAGTGCTCGCTGGTGGACAGGGAAGAAAGAGACCCAGTACTTC. It yields the protein CSARWWTGKKETQYF.